The present TCR beta chain was sequenced within a study of beta chain features in type 1 diabetes. V dropped 8 bases and J dropped 1; count of bases not matched to a gene: 4. The germline V gene encodes CDR1 SQVTM and CDR2 ANQGSEA. The CDR3 loop spans 14 amino acids. Expressed TCRB transcripts were sequenced after all isolated RNA was converted to cDNA. TCRdb's table, derived via immunoSEQ multiplex PCR, lists solely in-frame clones and lacks some. The data hold over 500,000 clones, with less than 20% observed a single time. This clone was picked up a small number of times. This chain uses TRBV29-1 with TRBJ2-7, with 14 positions matching TRBD2. The receptor comes from a young man in good health. Sequenced: naive CD4+ T cells from blood. CDR3 bases: TGCAGCATTGGGACTAGCGGGGGATCCTACGAGCAGTACTTC. This translates into CSIGTSGGSYEQYF.